A selection of T cell receptor beta chains follows, all from one sample in a study of human T cells and chemical hapten exposure. TCRdb fed the RACE reads into MiXCR, producing one record per CDR3 protein. The sample records tens of thousands of distinct CDR3 sequences, about 10% being singletons. The starting material was whole blood, obtained in connection with sensitization to the hapten diphenylcyclopropenone (DPC). The receptors shown here come from a man aged 35 to 55 with alopecia areata. Some clones in this sample may be carry-over from other donors' samples. The CDR3 runs from the conserved cysteine through the conserved F or W. D genes are given only for firm matches. Some rows mark clone size as missing; the rest say once, few, many or name a class of expanded clone.

clone_size d_call j_call v_call cdr3_nt cdr3_aa
NA TRBD2 TRBJ2-1 TRBV7-3 TGTGCCAGCAGCTTCGGCACTAGCGGGTACGATGAGCAGTTCTTC CASSFGTSGYDEQFF
few NA TRBJ2-6 TRBV7-9 TGTGCCAGCAGCGAAACAGGACGCTCTGGGGCCAACGTCCTGACTTTC CASSETGRSGANVLTF
NA NA TRBJ2-3 TRBV19 TGTGCCAGTACCCCGGACAGCCTTAGCACAGATACGCAGTATTTT CASTPDSLSTDTQYF
many NA TRBJ1-5 TRBV24-1 TGTGCCACCAGTGATGAAGGTGTGGGTCACCAGCCCCAGCATTTT CATSDEGVGHQPQHF
few NA TRBJ1-5 TRBV7-8 TGTGCCAGCAGCTTAGCGAATTTACTCCATAGCAATCAGCCCCAGCATTTT CASSLANLLHSNQPQHF
few TRBD2 TRBJ2-3 TRBV4-3 TGCGCCAGCAGCCAAGAGCCTAGCGGGAACGCAGATACGCAGTATTTT CASSQEPSGNADTQYF
few TRBD2 TRBJ2-7 TRBV2 TGTGCCAGCAGGGCTAGCGGGAGCTCCTACGAGCAGTACTTC CASRASGSSYEQYF
NA NA TRBJ2-3 TRBV2 TGTGCCAGCAGTCCTCATGTAACGGGAGCAGATACGCAGTATTTT CASSPHVTGADTQYF
few TRBD2 TRBJ2-1 TRBV6-1 TGTGCCAGCACCCTTGGACTAGCGGGAGCAAATGAGCAGTTCTTC CASTLGLAGANEQFF
few NA TRBJ1-1 TRBV18 TGTGCCAGCTCACCAGGGGGCTGGACTGAAGCTTTCTTT CASSPGGWTEAFF
few TRBD2 TRBJ2-7 TRBV29-1 TGCAGCGCAGGACTAGCGGGAGGGCCTGATGAGCAGTACTTC CSAGLAGGPDEQYF
NA NA TRBJ1-2 TRBV25-1 TGTGCCAGCAGTGGACAGAACAGGGTTGAAGGCTACACCTTC CASSGQNRVEGYTF
NA NA TRBJ2-1 TRBV15 TGTGCCACCAGCAGGGAAGAGGGGTCCAGGAGCTCCTACAATGAGCAGTTCTTC CATSREEGSRSSYNEQFF
NA TRBD1 TRBJ1-1 TRBV4-1 TGCGCCAGCAGCCAACCCGACAGGGCAGTGGTAGCTTTCTTT CASSQPDRAVVAFF
few TRBD2 TRBJ2-3 TRBV13 TGTGCCAGCAGCTTCGGTCGAGCGGGAGCTCCAGATACGCAGTATTTT CASSFGRAGAPDTQYF
many NA TRBJ1-2 TRBV12-3/TRBV12-4 TGTGCCAGCAGTCCTAAGGACTATGGCTACACCTTC CASSPKDYGYTF
NA NA TRBJ1-2 TRBV19 TGTGCCAGTAGTATGCAGGCGGTCTATGGCTACACCTTC CASSMQAVYGYTF
few TRBD2 TRBJ2-1 TRBV20-1 TGCAGTGCTAGAGCCCCTAGCGGGAGCTACAATGAGCAGTTCTTC CSARAPSGSYNEQFF
many NA TRBJ1-1 TRBV18 TGTGCCAGCTCACCATTGTCCAGGGCTTCTGCTGAAGCTTTCTTT CASSPLSRASAEAFF
few NA TRBJ1-1 TRBV5-1 TGCGCCAGCAGCTATCAGGGATCCCCTGAAGCTTTCTTT CASSYQGSPEAFF
few NA TRBJ2-3 TRBV14 TGTGCCAGCAGCCCGGGACTGAGCACAGATACGCAGTATTTT CASSPGLSTDTQYF
NA TRBD1 TRBJ2-7 TRBV29-1 TGCAGCGTTCACGTTCCCGGGACAGGGATCTACGAGCAGTACTTC CSVHVPGTGIYEQYF
NA NA TRBJ2-3 TRBV28 TGTGCCAGCAGTTCTAGCCTATGGGCGCAGTATTTT CASSSSLWAQYF
NA NA TRBJ2-1 TRBV12-3/TRBV12-4 TGTGCCAGCAGTTTAGAGGCTGGGTCTTCCGATGAGCAGTTCTTC CASSLEAGSSDEQFF
many NA TRBJ2-3 TRBV24-1 TGTGCCACCAGTGATGCCATTGATATCACACTCCATAGCACAGATACGCAGTATTTT CATSDAIDITLHSTDTQYF
NA TRBD2 TRBJ2-1 TRBV5-1 TGCGCCAGCAGAGACGGGAGGGCCTACAATGAGCAGTTCTTC CASRDGRAYNEQFF
many TRBD1 TRBJ1-1 TRBV20-1 TGCAGTGCTAGGGGGACAGGGGGCGAGGATTTCTTT CSARGTGGEDFF
few NA TRBJ1-2 TRBV20-1 TGCAGTGCTAGAGGGGCAGGGTATGGCTACACCTTC CSARGAGYGYTF
few TRBD2 TRBJ2-3 TRBV7-9 TGTGCCAGCAGCTTAGGGAGCGGGAGGGCCTTATCCGATACGCAGTATTTT CASSLGSGRALSDTQYF
few NA TRBJ1-5 TRBV5-6 TGTGCCAGCAGCTTTGGCGTAAATCAGCCCCAGCATTTT CASSFGVNQPQHF
NA NA TRBJ2-5 TRBV5-1 TGCGCCAGCAGCTCTCAGGTGGGTCTTCTGGAGACCCAGTACTTC CASSSQVGLLETQYF
NA TRBD2 TRBJ2-3 TRBV28 TGTGCCAGCAGTTTACGGAAGCGGGAGCGTTCACGTCTGATAGCGCAGTATTTT CASSLRKRERSRLIAQYF
NA NA TRBJ2-1 TRBV28 TGTGCCAGCAGTTTGCTAGCCTCCTACAATGAGCAGTTCTTC CASSLLASYNEQFF
many NA TRBJ1-2 TRBV20-1 TGCAGTGCTAGGGTAGTACAGGGTGAAGATTTGAGGTACTATGGCTACACCTTC CSARVVQGEDLRYYGYTF
NA TRBD1 TRBJ2-3 TRBV7-7 TGTGCTAGCAGCGTGGGACAGGGCAGAAATACGCAGTATTTT CASSVGQGRNTQYF
many TRBD1 TRBJ1-2 TRBV6-2/TRBV6-3 TGTGCCAGCAGTTACACCCGACAGGGGAACTATGGCTACACCTTC CASSYTRQGNYGYTF
NA TRBD1 TRBJ1-1 TRBV6-1 TGTGCCAGCAGCAGACAGGGCCCAGCTTTCTTT CASSRQGPAFF
NA TRBD2 TRBJ2-1 TRBV28 TGTGCCAGCAGTTTATGGCTAGCGGGAGATAGGGCCCCTCACAATGAGCAGTTCTTC CASSLWLAGDRAPHNEQFF
many TRBD1 TRBJ2-5 TRBV2 TGTGCCAGCAGTGCCGGGACAGGGGATCAAGAGACCCAGTACTTC CASSAGTGDQETQYF
NA NA TRBJ1-2 TRBV3-1 TGTGCCAGCAGCCAAGGTGCCCCCAATGGCTACACCTTC CASSQGAPNGYTF
few NA TRBJ2-3 TRBV6-1 TGTGCCAGCGGTCCCGGGACTCGGTTGGATACGCAGTATTTT CASGPGTRLDTQYF
NA NA TRBJ1-5 TRBV6-6 TGTGCCAGCAGACCGGGCAAAAATCAGCCCCAGCATTTT CASRPGKNQPQHF
NA TRBD2 TRBJ2-7 TRBV11-2 TGTGCCAGCAGCTTACGTAGCGGGAGCGTGAAGCCCTACGAGCAGTACTTC CASSLRSGSVKPYEQYF
few NA TRBJ2-7 TRBV29-1 TGCAGCGTTGAGGGGGACGCCTCCTACGAGCAGTACTTC CSVEGDASYEQYF
NA TRBD1 TRBJ2-7 TRBV9 TGTGCCAGCAGCGTAGCTGGACAGGGAGAGTACGAGCAGTACTTC CASSVAGQGEYEQYF
NA NA TRBJ1-1 TRBV11-1 TGTGCCAGCAGCTTGGGACGTAGGAACACTGAAGCTTTCTTT CASSLGRRNTEAFF
few NA TRBJ2-7 TRBV28 TGTGCCAGCAGTCGAGTCCCGGCGGTCTCCTACGAGCAGTACTTC CASSRVPAVSYEQYF
NA TRBD2 TRBJ2-3 TRBV3-1 TGTGCCAGCAGCCAGCAAGCGGGGGGCAGCACAGATACGCAGTATTTT CASSQQAGGSTDTQYF
once TRBD2 TRBJ2-6 TRBV3-1 TGTGCCAGCAGCCCTAGCGGGGGGGCCAACGTCCTGACTTTC CASSPSGGANVLTF
many TRBD2 TRBJ2-1 TRBV7-2 TGTGCCAGCAGCCGGGACGTAGCGGGGGCGAACAATGAGCAGTTCTTC CASSRDVAGANNEQFF
NA NA TRBJ1-6 TRBV28 TGTGCCAGCAGTCTGATACCAAGCTCCTATAATTCACCCCTCCACTTT CASSLIPSSYNSPLHF
few NA TRBJ2-3 TRBV7-2 TGTGCCAGCAGCTCGAACCAGAGGGATACGCAGTATTTT CASSSNQRDTQYF
few NA TRBJ2-4 TRBV5-5 TGTGCCAGCAGCTCCAGGGGTGGAAACATTCAGTACTTC CASSSRGGNIQYF
few TRBD2 TRBJ2-2 TRBV7-8 TGTGCCAGCAGCCCATCCCGGGGGGGCGGGCACGCCGGGGAGCTGTTTTTT CASSPSRGGGHAGELFF